This is a list of T cell receptor beta chains from one sample in a study of cytomegalovirus exposure and HLA in healthy donors. Assay: immunoSEQ multiplex PCR; the TCRdb copy retains only in-frame clones and omits some. The sample shows some 150,000 clones, about 77% of them seen only once. The specimen sequenced was PBMCs. The receptor set was obtained from a woman aged 40 to 49 in good health and CMV-seronegative. CDR3s include the opening cysteine and the closing phenylalanine or tryptophan. A D gene is named only where the DNA matches it firmly. A row's size may be missing; if present it is once, few, many or a size class.

DNA: TGTGCCAGCAGTGAAGAGGGGGCGAACACCGGGGAGCTGTTTTTT
CDR3: CASSEEGANTGELFF
V: TRBV6-4
D: -
size: -
J: TRBJ2-2

DNA: TGTGCCAGCAGGCCAATCGCCGCCAGCGGGGGGGCCTGGGATGAGCAGTTCTTC
CDR3: CASRPIAASGGAWDEQFF
V: TRBV14
D: TRBD2
size: -
J: TRBJ2-1

DNA: TGTGCCAGCAGCTTAGCGACAGTCTTGAACACTGAAGCTTTCTTT
CDR3: CASSLATVLNTEAFF
V: TRBV7-9
D: -
size: -
J: TRBJ1-1

DNA: TGTGCCAGCAGTGCGGGGACAGGGGGATGGGAAGCTTTCTTT
CDR3: CASSAGTGGWEAFF
V: TRBV6-1
D: TRBD1
size: few
J: TRBJ1-1

DNA: TGTGCCAGTAGTGTCGACAGGGACACCTACGAGCAGTACTTC
CDR3: CASSVDRDTYEQYF
V: TRBV19
D: TRBD1
size: -
J: TRBJ2-7

DNA: TGTGCCAGCAGTAGAAATCGGGACACCTTGTACGAGCAGTACTTC
CDR3: CASSRNRDTLYEQYF
V: TRBV5-6
D: -
size: many
J: TRBJ2-7

DNA: TGTGCCAGCAGCCTTAGAGGCTCCACAGATACGCAGTATTTT
CDR3: CASSLRGSTDTQYF
V: TRBV9
D: -
size: -
J: TRBJ2-3

DNA: TGTGCCAGCAGGGACAGGGACCCCAATCAGCCCCAGCATTTT
CDR3: CASRDRDPNQPQHF
V: TRBV6-1
D: TRBD1
size: -
J: TRBJ1-5

DNA: TGCGCCAGCAGCTTGGAGACTAGCGGGAGAGATACGCAGTATTTT
CDR3: CASSLETSGRDTQYF
V: TRBV5-1
D: TRBD2
size: -
J: TRBJ2-3

DNA: TGTGCCAGCAGCTTAGCAGGACTCGGCACAGATACGCAGTATTTT
CDR3: CASSLAGLGTDTQYF
V: TRBV7-9
D: -
size: -
J: TRBJ2-3

DNA: TGTGCCAGCACCCGGACAGGGCCCTACGAGCAGTACTTC
CDR3: CASTRTGPYEQYF
V: TRBV6-6
D: TRBD1
size: -
J: TRBJ2-7

DNA: TGTGCCAGCAGCTTAGCCTATTCCTACGAGCAGTACTTC
CDR3: CASSLAYSYEQYF
V: TRBV7-2
D: -
size: -
J: TRBJ2-7

DNA: TGTGCCAGTAGTATAGTCCCGGGACTCATGAACACTGAAGCTTTCTTT
CDR3: CASSIVPGLMNTEAFF
V: TRBV19
D: -
size: -
J: TRBJ1-1

DNA: TGCGCCAGCAGCTTCACTAGCGGGCTACGCACAGATACGCAGTATTTT
CDR3: CASSFTSGLRTDTQYF
V: TRBV5-1
D: TRBD2
size: once
J: TRBJ2-3

DNA: TGTGCCAGCAGGCGAGGACAGTCTAACTATGGCTACACCTTC
CDR3: CASRRGQSNYGYTF
V: TRBV6-5
D: -
size: -
J: TRBJ1-2

DNA: TGTGCCAGCAGCCCTAGCGGGGTGGGCCCAGATACGCAGTATTTT
CDR3: CASSPSGVGPDTQYF
V: TRBV7-2
D: TRBD2
size: -
J: TRBJ2-3

DNA: TGTGCCAGCAGTCCAATGGGAGGGACAGATACGCAGTATTTT
CDR3: CASSPMGGTDTQYF
V: TRBV6-5
D: TRBD2
size: -
J: TRBJ2-3

DNA: TGTGCCAGCAGTCGACAGGGGGACCACGAGCAGTACTTC
CDR3: CASSRQGDHEQYF
V: TRBV28
D: TRBD1
size: -
J: TRBJ2-7

DNA: TGTGCCAGCAGTGAACCGGGACAGGGATATGGTGCCTATGGCTACACCTTC
CDR3: CASSEPGQGYGAYGYTF
V: TRBV6-1
D: TRBD1
size: -
J: TRBJ1-2

DNA: TGTGCCAGCAGCAAGACTAGCGGGGGGTCTCGCACAGATACGCAGTATTTT
CDR3: CASSKTSGGSRTDTQYF
V: TRBV5-4
D: TRBD2
size: -
J: TRBJ2-3

DNA: TGTGCCAGTAGCTTCGACAGGGCATCCTACGAGCAGTACTTC
CDR3: CASSFDRASYEQYF
V: TRBV19
D: TRBD1
size: -
J: TRBJ2-7

DNA: TGCGCCAGCAGCTTGGACAGGCCCAGGTCTGAAGCTTTCTTT
CDR3: CASSLDRPRSEAFF
V: TRBV5-1
D: -
size: few
J: TRBJ1-1

DNA: TGTGCCAGCAGCTCAACGGACGGAGGCTCTGGGGCCAACGTCCTGACTTTC
CDR3: CASSSTDGGSGANVLTF
V: TRBV7-9
D: -
size: -
J: TRBJ2-6

DNA: TGTGCCAGCAGCCAGGAGAACACCGGGGAGCTGTTTTTT
CDR3: CASSQENTGELFF
V: TRBV6-6
D: -
size: -
J: TRBJ2-2

DNA: TGTGCCAGCAGCCCAGCAGGGTTAAGCTCCTATAATTCACCCCTCCACTTT
CDR3: CASSPAGLSSYNSPLHF
V: TRBV25-1
D: -
size: -
J: TRBJ1-6

DNA: TGCGCCAGCAGCCCCTCTAGCGGGGAGTACTACAATGAGCAGTTCTTC
CDR3: CASSPSSGEYYNEQFF
V: TRBV5-1
D: TRBD2
size: -
J: TRBJ2-1

DNA: TGTGCCAGCAGCAATCAGAGGGACAGGGGATGGGGCAATGAGCAGTTCTTC
CDR3: CASSNQRDRGWGNEQFF
V: TRBV21-1
D: -
size: -
J: TRBJ2-1

DNA: TGTGCCAGCAGCGTGGACAGCTACGAGCAGTACTTC
CDR3: CASSVDSYEQYF
V: TRBV5-4
D: -
size: -
J: TRBJ2-7